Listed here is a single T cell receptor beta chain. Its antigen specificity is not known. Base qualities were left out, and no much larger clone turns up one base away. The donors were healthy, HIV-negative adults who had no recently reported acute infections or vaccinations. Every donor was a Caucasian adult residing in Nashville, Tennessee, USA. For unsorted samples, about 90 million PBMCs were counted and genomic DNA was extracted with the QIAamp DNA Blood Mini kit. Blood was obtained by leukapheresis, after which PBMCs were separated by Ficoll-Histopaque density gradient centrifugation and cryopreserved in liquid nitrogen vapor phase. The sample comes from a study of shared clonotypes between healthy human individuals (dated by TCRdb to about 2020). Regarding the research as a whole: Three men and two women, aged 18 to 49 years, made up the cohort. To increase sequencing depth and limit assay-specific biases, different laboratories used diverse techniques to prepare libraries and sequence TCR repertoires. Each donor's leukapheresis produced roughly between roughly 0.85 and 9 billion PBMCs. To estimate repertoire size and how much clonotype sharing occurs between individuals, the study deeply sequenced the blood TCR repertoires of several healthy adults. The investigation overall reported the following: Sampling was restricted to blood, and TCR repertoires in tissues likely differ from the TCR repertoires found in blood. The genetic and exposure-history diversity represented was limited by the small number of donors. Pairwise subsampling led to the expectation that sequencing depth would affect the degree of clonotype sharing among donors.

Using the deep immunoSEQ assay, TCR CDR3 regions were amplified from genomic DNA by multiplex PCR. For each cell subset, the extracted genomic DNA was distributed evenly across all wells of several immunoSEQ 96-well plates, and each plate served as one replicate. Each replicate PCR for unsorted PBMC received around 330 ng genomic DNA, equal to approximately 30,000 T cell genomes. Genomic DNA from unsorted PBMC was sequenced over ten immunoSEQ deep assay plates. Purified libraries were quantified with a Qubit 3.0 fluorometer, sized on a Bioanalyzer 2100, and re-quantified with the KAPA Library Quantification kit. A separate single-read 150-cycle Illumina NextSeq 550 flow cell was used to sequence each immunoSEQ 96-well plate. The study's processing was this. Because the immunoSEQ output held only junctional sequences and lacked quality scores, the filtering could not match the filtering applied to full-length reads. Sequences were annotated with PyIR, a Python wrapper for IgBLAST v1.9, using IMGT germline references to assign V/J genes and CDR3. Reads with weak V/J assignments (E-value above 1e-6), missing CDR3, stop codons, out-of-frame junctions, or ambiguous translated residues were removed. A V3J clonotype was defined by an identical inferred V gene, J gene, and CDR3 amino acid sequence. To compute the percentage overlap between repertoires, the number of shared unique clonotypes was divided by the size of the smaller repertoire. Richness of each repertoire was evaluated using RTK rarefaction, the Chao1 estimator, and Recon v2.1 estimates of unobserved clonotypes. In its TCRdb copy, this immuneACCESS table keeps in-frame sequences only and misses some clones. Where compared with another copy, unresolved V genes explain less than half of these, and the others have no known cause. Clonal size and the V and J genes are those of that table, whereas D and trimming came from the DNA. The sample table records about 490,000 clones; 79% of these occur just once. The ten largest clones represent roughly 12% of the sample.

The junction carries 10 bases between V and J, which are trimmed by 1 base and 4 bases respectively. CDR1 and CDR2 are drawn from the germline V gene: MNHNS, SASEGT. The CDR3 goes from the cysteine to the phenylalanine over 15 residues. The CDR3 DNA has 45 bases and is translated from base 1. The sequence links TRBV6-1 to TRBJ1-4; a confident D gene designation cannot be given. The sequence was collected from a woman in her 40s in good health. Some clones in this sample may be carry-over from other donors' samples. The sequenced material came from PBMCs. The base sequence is TGTGCCAGCAGTGAAGGCTCAAGGCTTAATGAAAAACTGTTTTTT. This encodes CASSEGSRLNEKLFF.